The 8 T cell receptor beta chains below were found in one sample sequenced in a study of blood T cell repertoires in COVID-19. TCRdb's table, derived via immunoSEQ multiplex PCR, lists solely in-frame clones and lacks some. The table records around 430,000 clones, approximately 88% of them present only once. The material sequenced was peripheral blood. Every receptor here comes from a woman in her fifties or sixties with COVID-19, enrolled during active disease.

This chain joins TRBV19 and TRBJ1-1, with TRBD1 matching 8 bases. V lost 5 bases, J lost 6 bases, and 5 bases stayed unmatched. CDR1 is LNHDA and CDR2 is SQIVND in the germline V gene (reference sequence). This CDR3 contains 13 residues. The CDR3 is CASSPTGDPEAFF. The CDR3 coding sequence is TGTGCCAGTAGTCCGACAGGGGACCCTGAAGCTTTCTTT.

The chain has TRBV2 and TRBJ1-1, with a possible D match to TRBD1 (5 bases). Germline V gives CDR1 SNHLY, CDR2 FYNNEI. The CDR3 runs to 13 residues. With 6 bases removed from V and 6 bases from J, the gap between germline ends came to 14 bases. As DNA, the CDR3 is TGTGCCAGCAGGGGGGGAGGGGACCCTGAAGCTTTCTTT. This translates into CASRGGGDPEAFF.

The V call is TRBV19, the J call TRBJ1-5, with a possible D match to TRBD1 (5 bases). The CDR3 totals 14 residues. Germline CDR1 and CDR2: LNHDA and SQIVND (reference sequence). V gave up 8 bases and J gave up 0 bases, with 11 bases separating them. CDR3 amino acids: CASSRTNSNQPQHF. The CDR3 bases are TGTGCCAGTTCGAGGACAAATAGCAATCAGCCCCAGCATTTT.

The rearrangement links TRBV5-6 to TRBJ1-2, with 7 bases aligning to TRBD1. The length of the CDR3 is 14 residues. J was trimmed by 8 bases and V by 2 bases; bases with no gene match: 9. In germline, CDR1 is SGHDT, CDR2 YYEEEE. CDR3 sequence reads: CASSLTGEGGGYTF. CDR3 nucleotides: TGTGCCAGCAGCTTAACAGGGGAAGGTGGCGGCTACACCTTC.

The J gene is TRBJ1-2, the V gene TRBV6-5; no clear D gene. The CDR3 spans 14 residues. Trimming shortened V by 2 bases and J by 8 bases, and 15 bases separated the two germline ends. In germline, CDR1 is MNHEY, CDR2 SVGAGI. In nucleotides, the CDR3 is TGTGCCAGCAGTTACCTTAAGGGCACGGGGGGCTACACCTTC. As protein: CASSYLKGTGGYTF.

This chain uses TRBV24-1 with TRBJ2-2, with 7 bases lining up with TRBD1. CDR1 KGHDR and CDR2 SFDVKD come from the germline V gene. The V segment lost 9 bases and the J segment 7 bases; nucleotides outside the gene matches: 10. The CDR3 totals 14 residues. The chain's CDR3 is CATGWTGSDGELFF. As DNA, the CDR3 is TGTGCCACCGGCTGGACAGGTTCTGACGGGGAGCTGTTTTTT.

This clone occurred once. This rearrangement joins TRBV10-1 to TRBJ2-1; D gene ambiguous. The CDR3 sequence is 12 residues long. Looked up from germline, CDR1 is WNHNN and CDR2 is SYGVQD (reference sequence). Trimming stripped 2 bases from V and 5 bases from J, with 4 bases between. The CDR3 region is CASSEPDNEQFF. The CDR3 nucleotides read TGCGCCAGCAGTGAGCCGGACAATGAGCAGTTCTTC.

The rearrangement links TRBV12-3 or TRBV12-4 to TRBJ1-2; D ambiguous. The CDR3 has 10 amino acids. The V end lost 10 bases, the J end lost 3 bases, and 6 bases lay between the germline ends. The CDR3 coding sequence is TGTGCCACCGGGGACTATGGCTACACCTTC. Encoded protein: CATGDYGYTF.